This T cell receptor beta chain emerged from a study of T-cell reconstitution after alpha-beta-depleted transplantation in children. As it was prepared, the TCRbeta library received unique molecular identifiers. TCRdb re-derived calls from the PCR reads in MiXCR, one entry per CDR3 protein. The sample lists 300,000 to 350,000 distinct CDR3 sequences, roughly 21% occurring once. The germline V and J ends were trimmed by 11 bases and 8 bases, with 9 bases remaining between them. There are 10 residues in the CDR3. The germline V gene has CDR1 SEHNR and CDR2 FQNEAQ (reference sequence). General study findings and limits: Roughly two months post-transplant, alpha-beta T cells reportedly originated from several hundred graft clones that had expanded. There were some patients whose high TCRbeta diversity at day 60 came from surviving recipient T cells and thymic progenitors.

As concerns this clonotype: Its cognate antigen is unknown.

The origin of this receptor is a male patient aged 10-17 years who had a stem cell transplant for acute lymphoblastic leukemia, so the T cells may come from the graft donor. J is TRBJ2-2 and V is TRBV7-9; D not certain. This specimen was PBMCs, mostly from graft donor cells, taken 180 days after TCRalphabeta/CD19-depleted stem cell transplant. The CDR3 DNA reads TGTGCCGGGCCCGAAGGGGAGCTGTTTTTT. Translation: CAGPEGELFF. Combining the CDR3 with reference TRBV7-9 and TRBJ2-2 gives the whole variable domain DTGVSQNPRHKITKRGQNVTFRCDPISEHNRLYWYRQTLGQGPEFLTYFQNEAQLEKSRLLSDRFSAERPKGSFSTLEIQRTEQGDSAMYLCAGPEGELFFGEGSRLTVL.